The clone carrying this TCR beta chain has just a few counts. V lost 3 bases and J lost 4; bases outside the gene matches: 15. CDR1 is SGHNT, CDR2 YYREEE, per germline (reference sequence). This CDR3 has 18 amino acids. Study processing details: Scientists estimated how many nucleated cells there were by amplifying reference gene primers. Assay: immunoSEQ multiplex PCR; the TCRdb copy retains only in-frame clones and omits some. The DNA was the basis for D and trimming; V, J and clone size are from that table. The repertoire holds about 500,000 clones, with 75% to 90% as singletons. This record belongs to a study of blood T cell repertoires in COVID-19. Study-level background: Both acute and convalescent COVID-19 samples were obtained from the United States, Italy and Spain.

Participants, 18 to 89 years old, spanned 24 US areas. For recovered donors of Cohort 3, there were two negative PCRs, clearance, or symptom resolution. The receptor was isolated from a woman under 30 who had recovered from COVID-19. The gene calls are TRBV5-4 and TRBJ2-3; 9 bases align to TRBD2. Source material: PBMCs or T cells enriched from blood (not recorded which). CDR3 loop: CASSSSGRGGPAADTQYF. The CDR3 bases are TGTGCCAGCAGCTCTTCTGGGCGGGGGGGCCCAGCGGCAGATACGCAGTATTTT.